This is a list of T cell receptor beta chains from one sample in a study of shared clonotypes between healthy human individuals. Clones were sequenced by immunoSEQ multiplex PCR, and TCRdb holds only the in-frame ones, with some missing. The sample consists of hundreds of thousands of clones, about 92% of them appearing once. The sequencing input was naive CD8+ T cells sorted from blood. These receptors were collected from a man aged 25-45 years in good health. Each CDR3 is given with its conserved first and last residue. The order of the fields is CDR3 length, clone size, J gene, V gene, D gene, CDR3 DNA, CDR3 protein. D genes are given only for firm matches. Rows may omit the clone size; those that give it use once, few, many or a size class.

14,.,TRBJ2-7,TRBV9,TRBD2,TGTGCCAGCAGCGTAGCTAGCGGCCCCTACGAGCAGTACTTC,CASSVASGPYEQYF
13,once,TRBJ2-7,TRBV5-1,.,TGCGCCAGCAGCCCGCGCGGACAGCCCGAGCAGTACTTC,CASSPRGQPEQYF
14,.,TRBJ1-1,TRBV6-1,TRBD1,TGTGCCAGCAGTCCGGGGACAGGGATGGTTGAAGCTTTCTTT,CASSPGTGMVEAFF
14,once,TRBJ2-7,TRBV5-1,.,TGCGCCAGCAGCTTGTTCCCCGGGAACTACGAGCAGTACTTC,CASSLFPGNYEQYF
14,.,TRBJ2-3,TRBV7-9,.,TGTGCCAGCACCGGAGGGCCGGCAGGAGATACGCAGTATTTT,CASTGGPAGDTQYF
18,.,TRBJ2-7,TRBV28,TRBD2,TGTGCCAGCAGTTCCCCCTACCCCAAGGGGCCTAGCGGGAGGGCGCAGTACTTC,CASSSPYPKGPSGRAQYF
15,once,TRBJ2-6,TRBV7-9,.,TGTGCCAGCAGCTTAGGGGGGCGCGGGGCCAACGTCCTGACTTTC,CASSLGGRGANVLTF
11,.,TRBJ2-7,TRBV10-2,.,TGCGCCAGCAGTGAGTTCTACGAGCAGTACTTC,CASSEFYEQYF
14,.,TRBJ2-5,TRBV5-4,TRBD2,TGTGCCAGCAGCCTGAGCGGGATTCGGGAGACCCAGTACTTC,CASSLSGIRETQYF
13,.,TRBJ2-5,TRBV6-5,.,TGTGCCAGCAGTATGGACCTGCGGGAGACCCAGTACTTC,CASSMDLRETQYF
15,.,TRBJ2-2,TRBV7-9,.,TGTGCCAGCAGCTGGCAGGGGACGAACACCGGGGAGCTGTTTTTT,CASSWQGTNTGELFF
14,.,TRBJ2-4,TRBV11-2,TRBD1,TGTGCCAGCAGCTCCTCGACAGGGGAGAACATTCAGTACTTC,CASSSSTGENIQYF
18,.,TRBJ2-6,TRBV14,.,TGTGCCAGCAGCCAAGATTCCAGAAGAAGCTCTGGGGCCAACGTCCTGACTTTC,CASSQDSRRSSGANVLTF
16,.,TRBJ2-7,TRBV2,.,TGTGCCAGCACAACCGTCTTGGGTCGGACTACCTACGAGCAGTACTTC,CASTTVLGRTTYEQYF
19,.,TRBJ2-1,TRBV19,TRBD2,TGTGCCAGTAGCCTTTCAGCGGGATTAAATCACCCCTTACTCAATGAGCAGTTCTTC,CASSLSAGLNHPLLNEQFF
14,.,TRBJ2-1,TRBV27,.,TGTGCCATCAAGGATAATGGGAGGCACAATGAGCAGTTCTTC,CAIKDNGRHNEQFF
21,once,TRBJ1-5,TRBV28,TRBD1,TGTGCCAGCAGTGTCAGTGGCCCCGGACAGGGGGCGTTGTGGAGCAATCAGCCCCAGCATTTT,CASSVSGPGQGALWSNQPQHF
13,.,TRBJ1-2,TRBV7-9,.,TGTGCCAGCAGCTTAAAGGTTTCCTATGGCTACACCTTC,CASSLKVSYGYTF
13,.,TRBJ2-1,TRBV4-1,TRBD2,TGCGCCAGCAGCCCCTGGACTAGCGGGGAGCAGTTCTTC,CASSPWTSGEQFF
13,.,TRBJ2-3,TRBV30,.,TGTGCCTGGACAGGGCTTAGCACAGATACGCAGTATTTT,CAWTGLSTDTQYF
17,.,TRBJ1-5,TRBV4-3,.,TGCGCCAGCAGCCAAGATTTTTCCGCCGTCGGCAATCAGCCCCAGCATTTT,CASSQDFSAVGNQPQHF
14,.,TRBJ2-7,TRBV29-1,TRBD2,TGCAGCGTTGTATTATGGGAGGGGAAGGACGAGCAGTACTTC,CSVVLWEGKDEQYF
18,.,TRBJ2-5,TRBV18,.,TGTGCCAGCTCACTTTTCGTGGAGGTACAGGGAGCGGAAGAGACCCAGTACTTC,CASSLFVEVQGAEETQYF
13,.,TRBJ2-5,TRBV28,.,TGTGCCAGCAGTCGGGACGAGTGGGAGACCCAGTACTTC,CASSRDEWETQYF
18,.,TRBJ2-7,TRBV7-6,TRBD2,TGTGCCAGCAGCTTACTAGTAGCGGGAGAAAGGAGCTTCTACGAGCAGTACTTC,CASSLLVAGERSFYEQYF
14,.,TRBJ1-5,TRBV6-5,.,TGTGCCAGCAAGGGCAGTTTTAGCAATCAGCCCCAGCATTTT,CASKGSFSNQPQHF
15,.,TRBJ2-7,TRBV7-9,TRBD2,TGTGCCAGCAGCTTAGGTGCTAGCGGGAGTCGCGAGCAGTACTTC,CASSLGASGSREQYF
16,.,TRBJ2-1,TRBV27,TRBD2,TGTGCCAGCAGACTCCCCGGGGGGGGGCCTTCCAATGAGCAGTTCTTC,CASRLPGGGPSNEQFF